This T cell receptor (beta chain) was sequenced during a study of blood T cell repertoires in COVID-19. Study information: Some COVID-19 samples were acute and others convalescent; all came from the United States, Italy and Spain. Sources were T cells, B-cell-depleted T cells, or PBMCs; the material itself was cDNA or gDNA.

V was pared by 2 bases and J by 0 bases, with 9 bases of the junction left unmatched. The germline V gene encodes CDR1 MNHNS and CDR2 SASEGT. The CDR3 runs to 19 residues. Original methodology: Amplified reference gene primers provided the basis for estimating nucleated cell counts. Libraries were prepared by immunoSEQ multiplex PCR; TCRdb keeps only in-frame clonotypes and omits some of them. V and J calls and clone size are as listed in that table; D and trimming were resolved from the DNA. Of 290,000 or so clones listed, 65% to 90% were seen once; the top ten hold more than 4.5%. This TCR derives from a man in his fifties with active or convalescent COVID-19. The V gene is TRBV6-1, the J gene TRBJ2-6, with TRBD2 matching over 8 bases. The sequenced sample consisted of peripheral blood. CDR3 nucleotide sequence: TGTGCCAGCAGTGAATGGGGCGGGAGGCCCCTCTCTGGGGCCAACGTCCTGACTTTC. Translation: CASSEWGGRPLSGANVLTF.